The 22 T cell receptor beta chains given below trace back to one sample, sequenced in a study of cytomegalovirus exposure and HLA in healthy donors. Method: immunoSEQ multiplex PCR; TCRdb's copy keeps in-frame clones and lacks some. Of about 140,000 clones in the sample, 70% to 90% were seen once. Sample: PBMCs. The receptors were sampled from a man aged 18 to 30 in good health and CMV-seronegative.

The chain recombines TRBV7-9 with TRBJ2-7; the match to TRBD2 covers 7 bases. This CDR3 comprises 15 residues. The junction had 5 bases not matched to a gene; V was cut back by 0 bases and J by 3 bases. From germline, CDR1 is SEHNR and CDR2 FQNEAQ (reference sequence). The chain's CDR3 is CASSLATSENYEQYF. The CDR3 nucleotides are TGTGCCAGCAGCTTAGCTACTAGCGAGAACTACGAGCAGTACTTC.

CDR3 nucleotides: TGTGCCAGCAGTGACCGTCAAGGGGCGTTCAATTCACCCCTCCACTTT. The encoded protein is CASSDRQGAFNSPLHF. This chain joins TRBV27 and TRBJ1-6, with TRBD1 as a possible D gene (5 bases). Germline CDR1 MNHEY, CDR2 SMNVEV (reference sequence). V lost 5 bases and J lost 7, with 18 bases in between. The CDR3 is 16 residues long.

This chain uses TRBV28 with TRBJ2-1, with 8 bases lining up with TRBD2. The junction had 9 bases not matched to a gene; V was cut back by 4 bases and J by 4 bases. The CDR3 loop spans 16 amino acids. CDR1 and CDR2 from the germline V gene are MDHEN and SYDVKM. This CDR3 is CASSSFSGTSYNEQFF. The DNA for the CDR3 is TGTGCCAGCAGTTCATTTAGCGGGACAAGTTACAATGAGCAGTTCTTC. Combining the CDR3 with reference TRBV28 and TRBJ2-1 gives the whole variable domain DVKVTQSSRYLVKRTGEKVFLECVQDMDHENMFWYRQDPGLGLRLIYFSYDVKMKEKGDIPEGYSVSREKKERFSLILESASTNQTSMYLCASSSFSGTSYNEQFFGPGTRLTVL.

The V call is TRBV5-4, the J call TRBJ1-1; the D gene is possibly TRBD1 (6 bases). Germline loops: CDR1 SGHNT, CDR2 YYREEE (reference sequence). This CDR3 has 12 residues. Deletions cut 4 bases from V and 7 bases from J, with 11 bases between. The CDR3 DNA follows: TGTGCCAGCAGCGTGGACAGTTATGAAGCTTTCTTT. Translation gives CASSVDSYEAFF.

This clone was recorded only once. The rearrangement links TRBV5-6 to TRBJ1-2; TRBD1 might be the D (6 bases). Germline CDR1 reads SGHDT; CDR2 reads YYEEEE. The V end was cut by 2 bases, the J end by 5 bases, with 13 bases between. CDR3 length equals 14 residues. The CDR3 region has the DNA TGTGCCAGCAGCTTAGGACAGTCCTCATATGGCTACACCTTC. This sequence encodes CASSLGQSSYGYTF.

The chain combines TRBV10-3 with TRBJ1-3, with 8 bases matching TRBD1. This CDR3 region has 17 residues. Unmatched junction bases numbered 12, after V lost 8 bases and J lost 0 bases. Germline assignment: CDR1 ENHRY and CDR2 SYGVKD. Here the CDR3 reads CAIRLTTGAASGNTIYF. The CDR3 bases are TGTGCCATCCGCCTCACGACAGGGGCGGCCTCTGGAAACACCATATATTTT.

V gene TRBV5-1 combines with J gene TRBJ1-1, with D possibly matching TRBD1 (6 bases). CDR1 and CDR2 (germline): SGHRS, YFSETQ. The CDR3 loop spans 14 amino acids. V lost 2 bases to trimming and J lost 5 bases, with 13 bases between them. The CDR3 coding sequence is TGCGCCAGCAGCTTAGGGGGGGCAGAGACTGAAGCTTTCTTT. It encodes CASSLGGAETEAFF.

This chain connects TRBV5-1 to TRBJ1-2; 8 bases are shared with TRBD1. V dropped 8 bases and J dropped 2; count of bases not matched to a gene: 14. The CDR3 is 16 amino acids. Germline CDR1 and CDR2: SGHRS and YFSETQ. For the CDR3, the DNA is TGCGCCAGTGGTACCGGACAGGGAAGGGCCAACTATGGCTACACCTTC. This sequence encodes CASGTGQGRANYGYTF.

This chain joins TRBV18 and TRBJ1-5; D unresolved. The ends were cut back, 3 bases at V and 1 base at J, with 10 bases in the middle. The V gene's germline CDR1 is KGHSH and CDR2 LQKENI. This CDR3 comprises 15 residues. The CDR3 reads CASSPEVVSNQPQHF. The CDR3, as DNA: TGTGCCAGCTCACCGGAGGTAGTGAGCAATCAGCCCCAGCATTTT.

The chain combines TRBV15 with TRBJ2-7, with 13 bases lining up with TRBD2. The V and J ends lost 1 base and 4 bases, in that order; junction bases with no gene match: 4. Germline values: CDR1 LNHNV, CDR2 YYDKDF (reference sequence). The CDR3 covers 16 residues. In nucleotides, the CDR3 is TGTGCCACCAGCAGAGGAGGGACTAGCGGGATTTACGAGCAGTACTTC. This codes for CATSRGGTSGIYEQYF.

The rearrangement links TRBV2 to TRBJ2-5, with 10 positions matching TRBD1. Germline V CDR1 and CDR2: SNHLY, FYNNEI. With V trimmed by 6 bases and J by 5 bases, 6 bases remained unmatched. This CDR3 has 14 amino acids. The chain's CDR3 is CASSPGTGVETQYF. Written as DNA, the CDR3 is TGTGCCAGCAGCCCCGGGACAGGGGTGGAGACCCAGTACTTC.

The V gene is TRBV5-4, the J gene TRBJ2-7; 8 nucleotides align to TRBD2. This CDR3 has 17 residues. Germline V gene data show CDR1 as SGHNT and CDR2 as YYREEE (reference sequence). Germline trimming cut 3 bases from V and 6 bases from J; bases unmatched to any gene: 17. CDR3 nucleotide sequence: TGTGCCAGCAGCTCCCCCGGGGTAGCGGGGTGGCTAGGCGAGCAGTACTTC. Residues: CASSSPGVAGWLGEQYF.

V and J are TRBV6-5 and TRBJ1-3, with D possibly TRBD1 on 5 matching bases. The CDR3 runs to 14 residues. V lost 6 bases and J 2 bases, leaving 11 bases between the germline ends. Germline CDR1 and CDR2: MNHEY and SVGAGI. CDR3 DNA sequence: TGTGCCAGCAGGACAGCGACGACTGGAAACACCATATATTTT. This translates into CASRTATTGNTIYF.

The chain carries TRBV10-1 and TRBJ1-4, with 7 bases lining up with TRBD1. This CDR3 has 15 residues. J lost 10 bases, V lost 6 bases, and 14 bases had no gene match. CDR1 and CDR2 from the germline V gene are WNHNN and SYGVQD (reference sequence). The CDR3 bases are TGCGCCAGCAGGAACAGGGGACCCCGAGATGGAAAACTGTTTTTT. Protein product: CASRNRGPRDGKLFF.

V gene TRBV7-2 combines with J gene TRBJ2-3, with TRBD1 as a possible D gene (6 bases). This CDR3 is built from 16 residues. The V and J ends lost 6 bases and 0 bases respectively, with 16 bases between them. Per the germline V gene, CDR1 is SGHTA and CDR2 is FQGNSA. CDR3 coding DNA: TGTGCCAGCAGAGTGAGGGGGTTAGCTAGCACAGATACGCAGTATTTT. It specifies CASRVRGLASTDTQYF.

This rearrangement joins TRBV28 to TRBJ1-5, with D perhaps TRBD1 (5 bases). CDR1 is MDHEN and CDR2 is SYDVKM in the germline V gene. Trimming took 5 bases from V and 11 from J, leaving 22 bases between them. The CDR3 has 15 amino acids. DNA of the CDR3: TGTGCCAGCAGTCCCGAAAGGGCCCGTCCAGGGTCCCAGCATTTT. Translated: CASSPERARPGSQHF.

J is TRBJ2-5 and V is TRBV11-2, with 9 positions matching TRBD1. Germline values: CDR1 SGHAT, CDR2 FQNNGV. Trimming took 5 bases from V and 5 from J; bases not matched to a gene: 18. This CDR3 region has 18 residues. The DNA for the CDR3 is TGTGCCAGCAGCACTCTTAGAGGAGCACAGGGGGCAAGGGAGACCCAGTACTTC. It encodes CASSTLRGAQGARETQYF.

V and J are TRBV30 and TRBJ2-5; no firm D call. V lost 1 base and J lost 5, with 8 bases in between. Germline lookup yields CDR1 GTSNPN and CDR2 SVGIG (reference sequence). This CDR3 spans 12 amino acids. The CDR3 sequence is CAWSATWETQYF. CDR3 in DNA: TGTGCCTGGAGTGCTACGTGGGAGACCCAGTACTTC.

The chain carries TRBV19 and TRBJ2-4, with 9 bases that match TRBD1. This CDR3 has 17 amino acids. Germline CDR1 is LNHDA and CDR2 is SQIVND (reference sequence). V was clipped by 5 bases and J by 0 bases; unmatched bases: 8. CDR3: CASSSGQGAVAKNIQYF. The CDR3 DNA is TGTGCCAGTAGTTCGGGACAGGGAGCTGTAGCCAAAAACATTCAGTACTTC.

The chain couples TRBV29-1 to TRBJ1-4; 9 bases align to TRBD1. Germline V CDR1 and CDR2: SQVTM, ANQGSEA. The CDR3 is 16 amino acids. V lost 7 bases, J lost 0 bases, and 9 bases stayed unmatched. The CDR3 is CSALGQGRATNEKLFF. CDR3 coding DNA: TGCAGCGCCCTGGGACAGGGTCGTGCAACTAATGAAAAACTGTTTTTT.

In this sample, this clone turned up once. V and J are TRBV2 and TRBJ1-1; TRBD1 agrees at 10 bases. V was clipped by 7 bases and J by 6 bases; unmatched bases: 8. Germline CDR1 is SNHLY and CDR2 is FYNNEI. The CDR3 is made up of 14 amino acids. The DNA for the CDR3 is TGTGCCAGCAATCCGGGACAGGGGTCCCCTGAAGCTTTCTTT. This encodes CASNPGQGSPEAFF.

The CDR3 nucleotides are TGTGCCAGCAGCCAAGACCCTGACAGGGGGCGCGGGGAGACCCAGTACTTC. Amino acids: CASSQDPDRGRGETQYF. The rearrangement uses TRBV14 and TRBJ2-5, with 10 bases that match TRBD1. Germline V gene data show CDR1 as SGHDN and CDR2 as FVKESK. This CDR3 is 17 amino acids long. Germline trimming cut 0 bases from V and 5 bases from J; bases unmatched to any gene: 9. Full variable domain (remainder filled in from reference TRBV14 and TRBJ2-5): EAGVTQFPSHSVIEKGQTVTLRCDPISGHDNLYWYRRVMGKEIKFLLHFVKESKQDESGMPNNRFLAERTGGTYSTLKVQPAELEDSGVYFCASSQDPDRGRGETQYFGPGTRLLVL.